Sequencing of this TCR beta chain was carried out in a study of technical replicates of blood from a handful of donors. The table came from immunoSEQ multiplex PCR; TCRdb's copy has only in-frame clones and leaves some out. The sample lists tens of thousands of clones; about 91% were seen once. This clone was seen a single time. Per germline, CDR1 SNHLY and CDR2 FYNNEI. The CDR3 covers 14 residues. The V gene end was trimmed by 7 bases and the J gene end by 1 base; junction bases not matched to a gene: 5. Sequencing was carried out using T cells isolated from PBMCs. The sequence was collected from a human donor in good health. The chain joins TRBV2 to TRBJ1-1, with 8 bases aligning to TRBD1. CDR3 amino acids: CASKTGTGNTEAFF. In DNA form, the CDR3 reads TGTGCCAGCAAGACCGGGACAGGGAACACTGAAGCTTTCTTT.